The 15 T cell receptor beta chains reported below all come from one sample, sequenced in a study of vaccination effects on CD4 cells after COVID-19. ViraFEST expansion of antigen-specific CD4+ T cells with viral peptide pools preceded sequencing. After less than 11 days in culture, the CD4+ T cells were isolated. Documented for the person is a PCR-confirmed SARS-CoV-2 infection occurring between March and December 2020. These receptors are not linked to any known antigen. TCRdb keeps only in-frame clones here, not all; method: immunoSEQ multiplex PCR. The sample records 63,000 or so clones, around 70% being singletons. The material was CD4+ T cells from PBMCs cultured with HIV peptides, obtained before COVID-19 vaccination. As for subset: HIV-1 Nef peptide pool negative control/reference culture. The receptor set was obtained from a human donor who had a prior SARS-CoV-2 infection.

The gene calls are TRBV7-2 and TRBJ2-1, with 14 bases lining up with TRBD2. With 3 bases clipped from V and 9 bases from J, the junction kept 4 bases outside the gene matches. From germline, CDR1 is SGHTA and CDR2 FQGNSA. The CDR3 spans 15 residues. The CDR3 region has the DNA TGTGCCAGCAGCTTGGGACTAGCGGGAGTGGTTGAGCAGTTCTTC. This translates into CASSLGLAGVVEQFF.

The table lists this clone with a few counts. The chain links TRBV27 to TRBJ2-1; 9 nucleotides match TRBD2. The J segment lost 7 bases and the V segment lost 3 bases, leaving 4 bases of the junction unmatched. Per the germline V gene, CDR1 is MNHEY and CDR2 is SMNVEV (reference sequence). The CDR3 is 14 residues long. The CDR3 is CASSLREGPNEQFF. The CDR3 bases are TGTGCCAGCAGTTTGCGGGAGGGCCCTAATGAGCAGTTCTTC.

This chain uses TRBV7-9 with TRBJ2-3, with unresolved D. The length of the CDR3 is 12 residues. The germline gives CDR1 SEHNR, CDR2 FQNEAQ (reference sequence). Trimming left V 1 base short and J 4 bases short, with 3 bases between. This chain's CDR3 is CASSLEADTQYF. The CDR3 coding sequence is TGTGCCAGCAGCTTAGAAGCAGATACGCAGTATTTT.

The chain combines TRBV5-8 with TRBJ1-2; 9 nucleotides line up with TRBD1. CDR1 and CDR2 from the germline V gene are SGHTS and YDEGEE. V shed 4 bases, J shed 5 bases, and the junction held 9 bases outside the gene matches. CDR3 length equals 15 residues. The CDR3 is CASSLGTGPHYGYTF. Written as DNA, the CDR3 is TGTGCCAGCAGCCTAGGGACAGGGCCGCATTATGGCTACACCTTC.

The chain recombines TRBV7-9 with TRBJ1-6; D uncertain. The CDR3 extends over 14 amino acids. In germline, CDR1 is SEHNR, CDR2 FQNEAQ (reference sequence). The germline V and J ends were trimmed by 5 bases and 7 bases, with 12 bases remaining between them. The DNA for the CDR3 is TGTGCCAGCAGCCTTTGGGCCCTCAATTCACCCCTCCACTTT. Translated, it gives CASSLWALNSPLHF.

On this clone itself: The junction shows a germline mismatch at one end, possibly a read error. This rearrangement joins TRBV19 to TRBJ2-1; TRBD2 matches 7 bases. Germline V lookup: CDR1 LNHDA, CDR2 SQIVND (reference sequence). This CDR3 has 15 residues. The CDR3 nucleotides read TGTGCCAGTAGTCACGGACTAGATCGTCCCGCCCTTATGGTCTTC. This encodes CASSHGLDRPALMVF.

This clone was picked up a small number of times. The chain joins TRBV14 to TRBJ2-1; 8 positions agree with TRBD2. Looked up from germline, CDR1 is SGHDN and CDR2 is FVKESK. With V trimmed by 0 bases and J by 12 bases, 10 bases remained unmatched. The CDR3 sequence is 15 residues long. This CDR3 reads CASSQEGTRSRLQFF. DNA for the CDR3: TGTGCCAGCAGCCAAGAGGGGACTAGGTCCCGGCTGCAGTTCTTC. Filled out from reference TRBV14 and TRBJ2-1, the complete variable domain reads EAGVTQFPSHSVIEKGQTVTLRCDPISGHDNLYWYRRVMGKEIKFLLHFVKESKQDESGMPNNRFLAERTGGTYSTLKVQPAELEDSGVYFCASSQEGTRSRLQFFGPGTRLTVL.

The rearrangement links TRBV24-1 to TRBJ2-3; D unclear. The germline V gene has CDR1 KGHDR and CDR2 SFDVKD. This CDR3 spans 14 amino acids. The germline V and J ends were trimmed by 3 bases and 0 bases, with 6 bases remaining between them. In DNA form, the CDR3 reads TGTGCCACCAGTGATGTCTCTAGCACAGATACGCAGTATTTT. Its protein product is CATSDVSSTDTQYF.

This clone showed up just once. The J gene is TRBJ2-3, the V gene TRBV4-2; TRBD2 aligns across 13 bases. V dropped 3 bases and J dropped 6; count of bases not matched to a gene: 6. Per germline, CDR1 LGHNA and CDR2 YNFKEQ. This CDR3 has 16 amino acids. CDR3 loop: CASSQGLAGSGDTQYF. The CDR3, as DNA: TGTGCCAGCAGCCAGGGACTAGCGGGGAGTGGGGATACGCAGTATTTT.

This clone was observed a handful of times. The chain combines TRBV3-1 (or the pseudogene TRBV3-2) with TRBJ1-6; tentative D call: TRBD1 (6 bases). The CDR3 extends over 14 amino acids. Germline lookup yields CDR1 LGHDT and CDR2 YNNKEL (reference sequence). V lost 3 bases, J lost 8 bases, and 11 bases lay in between. The CDR3 DNA reads as TGTGCCAGCAGCCAGGACAGTACCGATTCACCCCTCCACTTT. Its translation is CASSQDSTDSPLHF.

CDR3 nucleotide sequence: TGTGCCAGCAGCGTGGGGGGACTGGATTACAATGAGCAGTTCTTC. It is translated as CASSVGGLDYNEQFF. The chain carries TRBV9 and TRBJ2-1; tentative D call: TRBD2 (6 bases). V lost 2 bases, J lost 4 bases, and 13 bases lay in between. Germline V gene data show CDR1 as SGDLS and CDR2 as YYNGEE. The CDR3 length is 15 residues.

The chain has TRBV7-9 and TRBJ2-7; 9 bases match TRBD1. Germline V gives CDR1 SEHNR, CDR2 FQNEAQ (reference sequence). V was pared by 3 bases and J by 2 bases, with 2 bases of the junction left unmatched. The CDR3 loop spans 14 amino acids. CDR3 protein: CASSFWDRAYEQYF. The CDR3 DNA reads TGTGCCAGCAGCTTTTGGGACAGGGCCTACGAGCAGTACTTC.

The rearrangement joins TRBV30 to TRBJ1-1, with D unresolved. CDR1 is GTSNPN and CDR2 is SVGIG in the germline V gene (reference sequence). V was cut by 1 base and J by 7 bases, with 13 bases left in between. CDR3 length equals 13 residues. Here the CDR3 reads CAWSEGLEGEAFF. The CDR3 DNA reads TGTGCCTGGAGTGAGGGCCTCGAGGGTGAAGCTTTCTTT.

The CDR3, as DNA: TGTGCCAGCAGCTTTGACAGACTACCATTGAGCTCCTATAATTCACCCCTCCACTTT. Translating it yields CASSFDRLPLSSYNSPLHF. The V call is TRBV7-8, the J call TRBJ1-6, with TRBD1 as a possible D gene (5 bases). Germline CDR1 SGHVS, CDR2 FQNEAQ. V lost 3 bases and J 0 bases, leaving 18 bases between the germline ends. The CDR3 has 19 amino acids.

This clone was detected a few times. The chain combines TRBV15 with TRBJ2-7; D possibly corresponds to TRBD1 (7 bases). With 2 bases removed from V and 6 bases from J, the gap between germline ends came to 17 bases. This CDR3 is built from 15 residues. Germline CDR1 and CDR2: LNHNV and YYDKDF (reference sequence). The CDR3 bases are TGTGCCACCAGCAGATCCACGTACCAGGGGGGCGAGCAGTACTTC. Translated, it gives CATSRSTYQGGEQYF.